Each of the 25 T cell receptor beta chains below was sequenced from the same sample in a study of vaccination and CD4 T cells after COVID-19. Researchers used the Oncomine TCR Beta short-read assay to sequence DNA from cultured CD4+ T cells. Using its own MiXCR run on the PCR reads, TCRdb lists one record per CDR3 protein. The sample includes about 11,000 distinct CDR3 sequences, approximately 41% of them seen just once. Which antigens these TCRs recognize remains unknown. Treatment specified: approximately nine-day PBMC culture with coronavirus spike peptide pools or control peptides (ViraFEST assay). The sample comprised CD4+ T cells from blood, cultured in vitro. These receptors came from a human donor who had recovered from COVID-19.

This clonotype was recorded a few times. V and J are TRBV5-3 and TRBJ1-2; tentative D call: TRBD1 (6 bases). TRBV5-3 is annotated as an ORF whose role is uncertain. V lost 8 bases and J lost 8, with 19 bases in between. This CDR3 has 13 residues. As DNA, the CDR3 is TGTGCCAGCAGCGCAGTCAGGGGAGGCGGCTACACCTTC. It yields the protein CASSAVRGGGYTF.

This clonotype is medium-sized by share. V is TRBV5-5 and J is TRBJ1-2; D remains ambiguous. Per the germline V gene, CDR1 is SGHKS and CDR2 is YYEKEE (reference sequence). The V end lost 3 bases, the J end lost 8 bases, and 8 bases lay between the germline ends. The CDR3 is 11 residues long. The DNA of the CDR3 is TGTGCCAGCAGCTCCTCGTTGGGCTACACCTTC. This encodes CASSSSLGYTF.

The gene calls are TRBV20-1 and TRBJ1-2; D not certain. Deletions cut 3 bases from V and 4 bases from J, with 12 bases between. Germline CDR1 and CDR2: DFQATT and SNEGSKA (reference sequence). The CDR3 contains 13 residues. Here the CDR3 DNA reads TGCAGTGCTAGTCCCGGACCGGCCTATGGCTACACCTTC. Its protein is CSASPGPAYGYTF.

This chain links TRBV7-2 with TRBJ2-1, with D possibly being TRBD1 (6 bases). In germline, CDR1 is SGHTA, CDR2 FQGNSA. This CDR3 is built from 14 residues. V lost 5 bases, J lost 5 bases, and 13 bases lay in between. This CDR3 reads CASSPGQIHNEQFF. CDR3 bases: TGTGCCAGCAGCCCCGGACAGATACACAATGAGCAGTTCTTC.

This chain uses TRBV12-3 or TRBV12-4 with TRBJ2-2, with TRBD1 matching 8 bases. V lost 8 bases, J lost 4 bases, and 6 bases stayed unmatched. The CDR3 consists of 14 residues. The CDR3 DNA is TGTGCCAGCCAGGGGGCTCGAGGCACCGGGGAGCTGTTTTTT. Translation: CASQGARGTGELFF.

As for this clonotype: At one of its ends the junction is not consistent with the germline gene, which may arise from a read error. V and J are TRBV5-1 and TRBJ1-1, with TRBD1 as a possible D gene (5 bases). The CDR3 totals 13 residues. CDR1 is SGHRS, CDR2 YFSETQ, per germline. The CDR3 is CVSSLAGITEAFF. In DNA form, the CDR3 reads TGCGTCAGCAGCTTGGCAGGGATCACTGAAGCTTTCTTT.

V usage is TRBV10-2 and J usage is TRBJ2-2; 9 bases fit TRBD1. In germline, CDR1 is WSHSY, CDR2 SAAADI. The V and J ends lost 6 bases and 4 bases, in that order; junction bases with no gene match: 9. The CDR3 length is 16 residues. The CDR3 DNA follows: TGCGCCAGCAGGAGGAGGACAGGGGACCCCACCGGGGAGCTGTTTTTT. Its protein is CASRRRTGDPTGELFF.

The chain carries TRBV18 and TRBJ2-1, with 13 bases that match TRBD2. CDR1 and CDR2 from the germline V gene are KGHSH and LQKENI. V dropped 4 bases and J dropped 9; count of bases not matched to a gene: 6. CDR3 length: 15 residues. CDR3 in DNA: TGTGCCAGCTCACAACTAGCGGGGGGGCCCGGTGAGCAGTTCTTC. This codes for CASSQLAGGPGEQFF.

This clonotype was counted only a few times. This chain joins TRBV2 and TRBJ1-1, with D tentatively TRBD1 (5 bases). This CDR3 is 12 amino acids long. Germline V lookup: CDR1 SNHLY, CDR2 FYNNEI. V was trimmed by 5 bases and J by 8 bases, leaving 12 bases between them. The CDR3 region has the DNA TGTGCCAGCAGTCCCGCAGGGTTCGAAGCTTTCTTT. It translates to CASSPAGFEAFF. Looking up the rest from reference TRBV2 and TRBJ1-1 gives the full variable domain: EPEVTQTPSHQVTQMGQEVILRCVPISNHLYFYWYRQILGQKVEFLVSFYNNEISEKSEIFDDQFSVERPDGSNFTLKIRSTKLEDSAMYFCASSPAGFEAFFGQGTRLTVV.

The rearrangement links TRBV7-8 to TRBJ2-7, with a tentative D call TRBD2 (7 bases). Germline values: CDR1 SGHVS, CDR2 FQNEAQ. CDR3 length: 17 amino acids. V lost 4 bases and J lost 0, with 19 bases in between. The CDR3 DNA is TGTGCCAGCAGCTACTCCTTGAGGCGGGGGCGCTCCTACGAGCAGTACTTC. Its translation is CASSYSLRRGRSYEQYF.

V and J are TRBV12-5 and TRBJ2-7, with TRBD2 matching 8 bases. Germline CDR1 is LGHNT and CDR2 is FRNRAP. V shed 5 bases and J 1 base; nucleotides not matched to a gene: 1. The CDR3 consists of 13 residues. CDR3 region: CASGRGGSYEQYF. The CDR3 DNA reads as TGTGCTAGTGGTCGGGGGGGGTCCTACGAGCAGTACTTC.

This clonotype was picked up a small number of times. The rearrangement joins TRBV6-2 or TRBV6-3 to TRBJ1-2; D may be TRBD1 (6 bases). CDR3 length: 17 amino acids. The V gene lost 7 bases and the J gene lost 1 base, with 22 bases spanning the gap. Germline CDR1 reads MNHEY; CDR2 reads SVGEGT. The CDR3 DNA follows: TGTGCCAGCAAGGGGGTAGGAGGGCCGGCCGTTAACTATGGCTACACCTTC. As protein: CASKGVGGPAVNYGYTF.

This chain links TRBV2 with TRBJ2-1, with D possibly TRBD1 on 5 matching bases. The CDR3 is made up of 16 amino acids. The V end was cut by 4 bases, the J end by 3 bases, with 16 bases between. The germline V gene has CDR1 SNHLY and CDR2 FYNNEI. CDR3 sequence reads: CASSVQAVLLYNEQFF. The DNA of the CDR3 is TGTGCCAGCAGTGTACAGGCGGTACTCCTCTACAATGAGCAGTTCTTC.

The rearrangement joins TRBV5-1 to TRBJ1-2, with a weak D call TRBD1 (6 bases). V dropped 0 bases and J dropped 4 bases, with 22 bases sitting between them. The CDR3 length is 18 residues. CDR1 SGHRS and CDR2 YFSETQ come from the germline V gene. CDR3 coding DNA: TGCGCCAGCAGCTTGGCTGGCAGTTCCACGGGGACAACCTATGGCTACACCTTC. Its protein is CASSLAGSSTGTTYGYTF.

The CDR3 bases are TGTGCCAGCAGGGGCCTTTCGGGGACCGGGGAGCTGTTTTTT. This codes for CASRGLSGTGELFF. J is TRBJ2-2 and V is TRBV7-9; possible D gene TRBD2, 5 bases. Germline CDR1 reads SEHNR; CDR2 reads FQNEAQ (reference sequence). The CDR3 has 14 residues. V lost 6 bases and J 5 bases, leaving 13 bases between the germline ends.

CDR3 sequence: CASSLGQNYGYTF. As DNA, the CDR3 is TGTGCCAGCAGTTTGGGACAGAACTATGGCTACACCTTC. The chain recombines TRBV27 with TRBJ1-2, with 7 bases lining up with TRBD1. The germline CDR1 and CDR2 sequences are MNHEY and SMNVEV (reference sequence). With 3 bases clipped from V and 2 bases from J, the junction kept 0 bases outside the gene matches. This CDR3 region has 13 residues.

The V call is TRBV7-9, the J call TRBJ2-3; maybe TRBD1 (6 bases). The CDR3 has 15 residues. The germline gives CDR1 SEHNR, CDR2 FQNEAQ (reference sequence). The V gene lost 4 bases and the J gene lost 2 bases, with 13 bases spanning the gap. The CDR3 nucleotides read TGTGCCAGCAGCTCCGGGGACATCTACACAGATACGCAGTATTTT. This gives the protein CASSSGDIYTDTQYF.

This clonotype was observed a few times. The chain couples TRBV6-1 to TRBJ1-6; D is undetermined. V was cut by 6 bases and J by 7 bases, with 19 bases left in between. The CDR3 covers 16 residues. The germline CDR1 and CDR2 sequences are MNHNS and SASEGT. CDR3 in amino acids: CASSLAGVLPNSPLHF. CDR3 nucleotides: TGTGCCAGCAGCCTGGCTGGGGTCCTTCCCAATTCACCCCTCCACTTT.

The chain carries TRBV30 and TRBJ2-5; possibly TRBD1 or TRBD2 for D (6 bases each). CDR1 and CDR2 from the germline V gene are GTSNPN and SVGIG (reference sequence). The CDR3 is 14 residues long. V lost 4 bases, J lost 5 bases, and 17 bases lay in between. In DNA, the CDR3 is TGTGCCTGGACACCTCCCCAGGGGAGGGAGACCCAGTACTTC. Its protein product is CAWTPPQGRETQYF.

There are a few counts of this clonotype. This rearrangement joins TRBV12-3 or TRBV12-4 to TRBJ1-2, with TRBD1 as a possible D gene (6 bases). The V end was cut by 6 bases, the J end by 8 bases, with 13 bases between. The CDR3 is made up of 12 amino acids. CDR3 nucleotide sequence: TGTGCCAGCAGAACAGGGTTTCGCGGCTACACCTTC. Protein product: CASRTGFRGYTF.

This clonotype was found a few times. The genes are TRBV20-1 and TRBJ2-7; tentative D call: TRBD2 (6 bases). The germline gives CDR1 DFQATT, CDR2 SNEGSKA (reference sequence). V was shortened by 5 bases and J by 7 bases, with 12 bases between the two germline ends. CDR3 size: 11 residues. This chain's CDR3 is CSAEESGEQYF. In DNA form, the CDR3 reads TGCAGTGCTGAGGAGAGCGGGGAGCAGTACTTC.

For the CDR3, the DNA is TGTGCCAGCAGCTTAGTGGTCAGTCCTAGCTCCTACGAGCAGTACTTC. Amino acids: CASSLVVSPSSYEQYF. The rearrangement uses TRBV7-2 and TRBJ2-7; the D is unclear. Germline assignment: CDR1 SGHTA and CDR2 FQGNSA. Trimming pared 1 base from V and 0 bases from J, leaving 13 bases between. The CDR3 loop spans 16 amino acids.

This clonotype was seen a handful of times. This chain connects TRBV7-9 to TRBJ1-2; D may be TRBD1 (5 bases). CDR3 length equals 16 residues. Deletions cut 2 bases from V and 8 bases from J, with 21 bases between. The V gene's germline CDR1 is SEHNR and CDR2 FQNEAQ (reference sequence). DNA of the CDR3: TGTGCCAGCAGCTTAACTCAGACAGCTTCGGGCGGCGGCTACACCTTC. Translating it yields CASSLTQTASGGGYTF.

The rearrangement uses TRBV11-2 and TRBJ2-1; 11 nucleotides align to TRBD2. The V and J ends lost 1 base and 8 bases, in that order; junction bases with no gene match: 7. This CDR3 comprises 16 residues. From germline, CDR1 is SGHAT and CDR2 FQNNGV. CDR3 loop: CASSLGISGGAYEQFF. The CDR3 DNA reads TGTGCCAGCAGCTTAGGGATTAGCGGGGGGGCCTATGAGCAGTTCTTC. Full variable domain (rest looked up from reference TRBV11-2 and TRBJ2-1): EAGVAQSPRYKIIEKRQSVAFWCNPISGHATLYWYQQILGQGPKLLIQFQNNGVVDDSQLPKDRFSAERLKGVDSTLKIQPAKLEDSAVYLCASSLGISGGAYEQFFGPGTRLTVL.

A note on this clonotype: The junction does not match germline at one end; this may be a read error. J is TRBJ2-3 and V is TRBV20-1, with D possibly called TRBD1 or TRBD2 (5 bases each). The CDR3 is 9 amino acids. CDR1 is DFQATT, CDR2 SNEGSKA, per germline (reference sequence). CDR3 loop: CSASPGPIF. As DNA, the CDR3 is TGCAGTGCTAGCCCGGGACCCATTTTT.